This entry lists 28 T cell receptor beta chains sequenced from one sample in a study of beta chain features in type 1 diabetes. Expressed TCRB transcripts were sequenced after all isolated RNA was converted to cDNA. Sequencing was performed with immunoSEQ multiplex PCR; in TCRdb, only in-frame clones are kept and a portion is missing. The sample includes around 250,000 clones, 25% to 35% of them seen just once. The specimen sequenced was central memory CD4+ T cells from blood. These TCRs come from a young man in good health.

The V and J genes are TRBV6-6 and TRBJ1-3; D unresolved. Deletions cut 6 bases from V and 2 bases from J, with 14 bases between. Germline CDR1 is MNHNY and CDR2 is SVGAGI (reference sequence). This CDR3 has 15 amino acids. The CDR3: CASSPSGLAGNTIYF. In nucleotides, the CDR3 is TGTGCCAGCAGCCCCTCCGGTTTGGCTGGAAACACCATATATTTT.

In its sample, this clone was seen a few times. The chain couples TRBV30 to TRBJ1-2; a possible D gene is TRBD1 (5 bases). Germline V gene lookup returns CDR1 GTSNPN and CDR2 SVGIG (reference sequence). Trimming shortened V by 4 bases and J by 7 bases, and 13 bases separated the two germline ends. This CDR3 region has 12 residues. The CDR3 loop is CAWTEHGGGYTF. Written as DNA, the CDR3 is TGTGCCTGGACCGAGCATGGGGGTGGCTACACCTTC. Full variable domain (rest looked up from reference TRBV30 and TRBJ1-2): SQTIHQWPATLVQPVGSPLSLECTVEGTSNPNLYWYRQAAGRGLQLLFYSVGIGQISSEVPQNLSASRPQDRQFILSSKKLLLSDSGFYLCAWTEHGGGYTFGSGTRLTVV.

V and J are TRBV7-9 and TRBJ2-1; unclear D gene. Germline CDR1 and CDR2: SEHNR and FQNEAQ (reference sequence). The CDR3 has 12 amino acids. Trimming took off 1 base at V and 12 bases at J, with 10 bases between the two ends. CDR3 region: CASSLGPIRQFF. The DNA for the CDR3 is TGTGCCAGCAGCTTAGGCCCCATAAGGCAGTTCTTC.

The chain recombines TRBV19 with TRBJ1-1; no clear D gene. Trimming pared 3 bases from V and 1 base from J, leaving 6 bases between. The CDR3 length is 13 residues. Germline loops: CDR1 LNHDA, CDR2 SQIVND (reference sequence). The CDR3 sequence is CASSILGNTEAFF. The DNA for the CDR3 is TGTGCCAGTAGTATTTTGGGGAACACTGAAGCTTTCTTT.

The genes are TRBV5-6 and TRBJ2-4; 9 bases are shared with TRBD1. The CDR3 loop spans 18 amino acids. Germline lookup yields CDR1 SGHDT and CDR2 YYEEEE. Trimming removed 0 bases from V and 0 bases from J; junction bases left unmatched: 7. Here the CDR3 DNA reads TGTGCCAGCAGCTTGGAGGGGACAGGGACCTTAGCCAAAAACATTCAGTACTTC. This sequence encodes CASSLEGTGTLAKNIQYF.

The chain combines TRBV9 with TRBJ1-6; possible D gene TRBD1, 5 bases. This CDR3 region has 14 residues. With 4 bases removed from V and 5 bases from J, the gap between germline ends came to 10 bases. The germline CDR1 and CDR2 sequences are SGDLS and YYNGEE. The CDR3 protein is CASSPGVNNSPLHF. The DNA for the CDR3 is TGTGCCAGCAGCCCGGGGGTCAATAATTCACCCCTCCACTTT.

The V call is TRBV7-2, the J call TRBJ2-7, with no clear D. The V gene lost 5 bases and the J gene lost 0 bases, with 11 bases spanning the gap. Looked up from germline, CDR1 is SGHTA and CDR2 is FQGNSA. The CDR3 is 14 amino acids. The CDR3 DNA is TGTGCCAGCAGCCCAACAGAACTCTCCTACGAGCAGTACTTC. This gives the protein CASSPTELSYEQYF.

The chain is built from TRBV30 and TRBJ1-2; D uncertain. Germline CDR1 GTSNPN, CDR2 SVGIG (reference sequence). V was clipped by 8 bases and J by 1 base, with 17 bases between them. This CDR3 is built from 14 residues. The CDR3 DNA is TGTGCCATGGCCCGGTCCAGTGGTAACTATGGCTACACCTTC. Protein: CAMARSSGNYGYTF. The whole variable domain, remainder taken from reference TRBV30 and TRBJ1-2, is SQTIHQWPATLVQPVGSPLSLECTVEGTSNPNLYWYRQAAGRGLQLLFYSVGIGQISSEVPQNLSASRPQDRQFILSSKKLLLSDSGFYLCAMARSSGNYGYTFGSGTRLTVV.

This chain links TRBV9 with TRBJ2-3; D perhaps matches TRBD1 (6 bases). The germline V and J ends were trimmed by 4 bases and 2 bases, with 14 bases remaining between them. Germline CDR1 and CDR2: SGDLS and YYNGEE. The CDR3 is 15 amino acids. Written as DNA, the CDR3 is TGTGCCAGCAGCCGAAGGGGGTACTTCACAGATACGCAGTATTTT. Its protein is CASSRRGYFTDTQYF.

This clone has only a few counts. V usage is TRBV9 and J usage is TRBJ2-5; TRBD1 matches 12 bases. CDR1 and CDR2 (germline): SGDLS, YYNGEE. The CDR3 runs to 18 residues. V shed 0 bases, J shed 5 bases, and the junction held 11 bases outside the gene matches. This chain's CDR3 is CASSVGPGTGGAGETQYF. Written as DNA, the CDR3 is TGTGCCAGCAGCGTAGGTCCCGGGACAGGGGGCGCGGGGGAGACCCAGTACTTC.

This clone appeared a few times. The chain is built from TRBV28 and TRBJ2-7; D remains ambiguous. The CDR3 is made up of 13 amino acids. Between the trimmed V and J ends, which lost 2 bases and 3 bases, there was a span of 8 bases. Germline V CDR1 and CDR2: MDHEN, SYDVKM. The CDR3 sequence: CASSLPPIYEQYF. The CDR3 DNA reads as TGTGCCAGCAGTTTACCCCCCATCTACGAGCAGTACTTC.

This clone was seen a handful of times. V usage is TRBV30 and J usage is TRBJ2-3; no clear D. This CDR3 is 14 amino acids long. V shed 0 bases and J shed 6 bases, with 13 bases lying between them. Germline CDR1 reads GTSNPN; CDR2 reads SVGIG (reference sequence). The CDR3 DNA sequence: TGTGCCTGGAGTGTTCCCGGATCGGTGGATACGCAGTATTTT. Translating it yields CAWSVPGSVDTQYF.

The rearrangement uses TRBV6-5 and TRBJ1-1, with TRBD1 matching over 9 bases. Trimming removed 5 bases from V and 6 bases from J; junction bases left unmatched: 10. Germline V lookup: CDR1 MNHEY, CDR2 SVGAGI. There are 15 residues in the CDR3. The CDR3 reads CASSQDGTGSSEAFF. DNA for the CDR3: TGTGCCAGCAGTCAAGACGGGACAGGGTCCTCTGAAGCTTTCTTT.

This clone turned up a few times. Since a far larger clone is one base different, this is likely a read error. CDR3 loop: CASSSRPGGETQYF. The CDR3 bases are TGTGCCAGCAGCTCTAGGCCTGGGGGAGAGACCCAGTACTTC. The chain couples TRBV7-9 to TRBJ2-5, with D possibly called TRBD1 or TRBD2 (5 bases each). V lost 4 bases and J 4 bases, leaving 13 bases between the germline ends. CDR1 is SEHNR and CDR2 is FQNEAQ in the germline V gene (reference sequence). The CDR3 has 14 amino acids.

The chain has TRBV29-1 and TRBJ2-7; weak D call: TRBD1 (6 bases). CDR3 length: 12 residues. Germline V lookup: CDR1 SQVTM, CDR2 ANQGSEA. V lost 4 bases, J lost 7 bases, and 14 bases lay in between. The CDR3 coding sequence is TGCAGCGTTGTGCTGGGGGCTAGAGAGCAGTACTTC. This codes for CSVVLGAREQYF.

In this sample, this clone turned up a few times. The V and J genes are TRBV6-5 and TRBJ2-7; D gene unclear. Germline V CDR1 and CDR2: MNHEY, SVGAGI. The CDR3 has 13 amino acids. Deletions cut 4 bases from V and 1 base from J, with 8 bases between. CDR3 DNA sequence: TGTGCCAGCAGTTCCCATGATTCCTACGAGCAGTACTTC. Amino acids: CASSSHDSYEQYF.

The chain uses TRBV28 and TRBJ2-3, with 7 bases lining up with TRBD2. This CDR3 spans 15 amino acids. Germline V gives CDR1 MDHEN, CDR2 SYDVKM. J lost 6 bases, V lost 6 bases, and 12 bases had no gene match. The CDR3 sequence: CASSPGGLGVDTQYF. Written as DNA, the CDR3 is TGTGCCAGCAGCCCTGGTGGACTAGGGGTCGATACGCAGTATTTT.

The chain uses TRBV28 and TRBJ1-5; 7 nucleotides align to TRBD1. V was pared by 7 bases and J by 0 bases, with 12 bases of the junction left unmatched. This CDR3 region has 17 residues. Per the germline V gene, CDR1 is MDHEN and CDR2 is SYDVKM. This chain's CDR3 is CASKVFGQDPSNQPQHF. In DNA form, the CDR3 reads TGTGCCAGCAAGGTGTTCGGACAGGACCCTAGCAATCAGCCCCAGCATTTT.

A single count supports this clone. The chain recombines TRBV30 with TRBJ2-1, with 9 bases that match TRBD2. CDR1 GTSNPN and CDR2 SVGIG come from the germline V gene (reference sequence). The CDR3 loop spans 16 amino acids. V was pared by 3 bases and J by 2 bases, with 8 bases of the junction left unmatched. This CDR3 reads CAWSRGASGTYNEQFF. CDR3 DNA: TGTGCCTGGAGCAGGGGGGCTAGCGGGACCTACAATGAGCAGTTCTTC. Drawing the rest from reference TRBV30 and TRBJ2-1, the complete variable domain is SQTIHQWPATLVQPVGSPLSLECTVEGTSNPNLYWYRQAAGRGLQLLFYSVGIGQISSEVPQNLSASRPQDRQFILSSKKLLLSDSGFYLCAWSRGASGTYNEQFFGPGTRLTVL.

A few counts support this clone. Other DNA sequences of this sample code for an identical CDR3. The chain links TRBV30 to TRBJ1-1; TRBD1 matches 8 bases. Germline assignment: CDR1 GTSNPN and CDR2 SVGIG (reference sequence). The CDR3 extends over 13 amino acids. V shed 1 base, J shed 4 bases, and the junction held 2 bases outside the gene matches. CDR3 residues: CAWSGQGSTEAFF. The CDR3 DNA is TGTGCCTGGAGTGGACAGGGGAGCACTGAAGCTTTCTTT.

In its sample, this clone was seen a few times. The V call is TRBV7-9, the J call TRBJ2-5; a weak D match, TRBD2 (6 bases). The CDR3 has 12 residues. V dropped 1 base and J dropped 8 bases, with 8 bases sitting between them. The germline V gene encodes CDR1 SEHNR and CDR2 FQNEAQ (reference sequence). CDR3 DNA: TGTGCCAGCAGCTTAGAGGCGGGAACCCAGTACTTC. It encodes CASSLEAGTQYF.

The chain couples TRBV20-1 to TRBJ1-2; D gene unclear. CDR1 and CDR2 (germline): DFQATT, SNEGSKA (reference sequence). Trimming stripped 3 bases from V and 4 bases from J, with 6 bases between. This CDR3 contains 11 residues. The CDR3 DNA is TGCAGTGCTAGGGCGGTCTATGGCTACACCTTC. Translating it yields CSARAVYGYTF.

On this clone: Possible read error: a much larger clone is one base away. Different DNA sequences within this sample yield the same CDR3. The chain joins TRBV30 to TRBJ1-1; unclear D gene. This CDR3 comprises 15 residues. V was clipped by 1 base and J by 3 bases, with 15 bases between them. Germline CDR1 GTSNPN, CDR2 SVGIG (reference sequence). The CDR3 nucleotides are TGTGCCTGGAGTGGGACGGCGACGCTTTACACTGAAGCTTTCTTT. This codes for CAWSGTATLYTEAFF.

V usage is TRBV29-1 and J usage is TRBJ1-5; D is uncertain. V was shortened by 7 bases and J by 0 bases, with 10 bases between the two germline ends. The germline V gene encodes CDR1 SQVTM and CDR2 ANQGSEA. CDR3 length equals 13 residues. CDR3 sequence reads: CSGGQNSNQPQHF. The CDR3 DNA reads as TGCAGCGGCGGCCAGAATAGCAATCAGCCCCAGCATTTT.

The table lists this clone with a few counts. CDR3 sequence reads: CAWGTSGKTQYF. The DNA of the CDR3 is TGTGCCTGGGGGACTAGCGGAAAGACCCAGTACTTC. The chain joins TRBV30 to TRBJ2-5, with 11 bases that match TRBD2. Germline V gives CDR1 GTSNPN, CDR2 SVGIG (reference sequence). The ends lost 5 bases at V and 6 bases at J; junction bases unmatched: 2. There are 12 residues in the CDR3.

The chain employs TRBV7-2 and TRBJ2-1; D remains unclear. The CDR3 spans 13 residues. CDR1 is SGHTA, CDR2 FQGNSA, per germline. Deletions cut 1 base from V and 10 bases from J, with 11 bases between. CDR3 sequence: CASSLEAAREQFF. Here the CDR3 DNA reads TGTGCCAGCAGCTTAGAGGCGGCTAGAGAGCAGTTCTTC.

Turning to this clone: Other DNA sequences from this sample encode an identical CDR3 as well. The J gene is TRBJ2-3, the V gene TRBV7-2; possibly TRBD2 for D (5 bases). In germline, CDR1 is SGHTA, CDR2 FQGNSA. V gave up 5 bases and J gave up 6 bases, with 9 bases separating them. The CDR3 contains 12 residues. The CDR3 DNA sequence: TGTGCCAGCAGCCCGACGGGGGATACGCAGTATTTT. This gives the protein CASSPTGDTQYF.

The chain combines TRBV28 with TRBJ2-2; 8 nucleotides line up with TRBD2. The CDR3 spans 14 residues. Germline assignment: CDR1 MDHEN and CDR2 SYDVKM. The V gene end was trimmed by 4 bases and the J gene end by 5 bases; junction bases not matched to a gene: 3. The CDR3 DNA reads TGTGCCAGCAGTTGGGCTAGCGGGACCGGGGAGCTGTTTTTT. It yields the protein CASSWASGTGELFF. The full variable domain, rest sourced from reference TRBV28 and TRBJ2-2, is DVKVTQSSRYLVKRTGEKVFLECVQDMDHENMFWYRQDPGLGLRLIYFSYDVKMKEKGDIPEGYSVSREKKERFSLILESASTNQTSMYLCASSWASGTGELFFGEGSRLTVL.